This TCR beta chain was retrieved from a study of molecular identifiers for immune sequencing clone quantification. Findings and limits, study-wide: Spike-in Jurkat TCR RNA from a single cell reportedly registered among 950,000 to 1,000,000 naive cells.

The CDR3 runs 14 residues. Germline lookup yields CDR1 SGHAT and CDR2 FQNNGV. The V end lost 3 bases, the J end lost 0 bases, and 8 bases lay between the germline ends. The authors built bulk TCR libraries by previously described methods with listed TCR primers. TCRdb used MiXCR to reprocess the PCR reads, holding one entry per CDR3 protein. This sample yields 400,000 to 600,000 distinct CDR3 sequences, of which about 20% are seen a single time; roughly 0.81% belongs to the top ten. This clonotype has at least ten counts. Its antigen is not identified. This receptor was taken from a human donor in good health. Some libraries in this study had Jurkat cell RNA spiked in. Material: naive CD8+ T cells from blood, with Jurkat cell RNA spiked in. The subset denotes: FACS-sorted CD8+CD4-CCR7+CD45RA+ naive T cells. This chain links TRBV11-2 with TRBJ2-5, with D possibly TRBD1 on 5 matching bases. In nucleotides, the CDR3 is TGTGCCAGCAGCTTCGACAGCTACCAAGAGACCCAGTACTTC. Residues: CASSFDSYQETQYF.